Shown below are 29 T cell receptor beta chains from a single sample sequenced in a study of T cells in Graves' hyperthyroidism and ophthalmopathy. TCR beta CDR3 sequences were amplified from RNA transcripts. First-round RT-PCR with HTBI primers amplified the TCR CDR3 region. TCRdb independently ran MiXCR on the multiplex PCR reads; one entry per CDR3 protein. The table records roughly 100,000 distinct CDR3 sequences, 45% to 50% of them present only once. The sequencing sample was made of blood. The receptors here all came from a man in his forties with Graves' hyperthyroidism.

This clonotype has a count of ten or more. The chain joins TRBV20-1 to TRBJ2-3, with 11 bases matching TRBD2. Germline V gene lookup returns CDR1 DFQATT and CDR2 SNEGSKA (reference sequence). Trimming cost V 6 bases and J 11 bases; bases outside gene matches: 4. The CDR3 runs 11 residues. CDR3 in DNA: TGCAGTGCACACCTAGCGGGGGGGCAGTATTTT. This encodes CSAHLAGGQYF.

This clonotype was recorded many times. This chain connects TRBV10-1 to TRBJ2-7, with 10 bases fitting TRBD2. Germline V CDR1 and CDR2: WNHNN, SYGVQD (reference sequence). CDR3 size: 15 residues. Trimming removed 9 bases from V and 5 bases from J; junction bases left unmatched: 13. CDR3 nucleotide sequence: TGCGCCAGACTGAAGCGGGGGGGAACTAAGAACGAGCAGTACTTC. This encodes CARLKRGGTKNEQYF.

The table lists this clonotype with many counts. The rearrangement joins TRBV2 to TRBJ1-2, with D uncertain. The V gene's germline CDR1 is SNHLY and CDR2 FYNNEI. CDR3 length equals 14 residues. Trimming left V 7 bases short and J 4 bases short, with 16 bases between. The CDR3 region is CASTPREEVYGYTF. The CDR3 coding sequence is TGTGCCAGCACCCCTCGGGAGGAAGTCTATGGCTACACCTTC.

This clonotype was detected ten times or more. The chain links TRBV2 to TRBJ2-5; 7 bases match TRBD2. Per germline, CDR1 SNHLY and CDR2 FYNNEI. With 10 bases clipped from V and 2 bases from J, the junction kept 4 bases outside the gene matches. The CDR3 consists of 12 residues. CDR3 coding DNA: TGTGCCACCGGGACTACACAAGAGACCCAGTACTTC. It yields the protein CATGTTQETQYF. The complete variable domain, with remaining parts taken from reference TRBV2 and TRBJ2-5, reads EPEVTQTPSHQVTQMGQEVILRCVPISNHLYFYWYRQILGQKVEFLVSFYNNEISEKSEIFDDQFSVERPDGSNFTLKIRSTKLEDSAMYFCATGTTQETQYFGPGTRLLVL.

This clonotype was counted ten times or more. V and J are TRBV28 and TRBJ2-1; 7 bases map to TRBD1. This CDR3 spans 12 amino acids. With V trimmed by 5 bases and J by 12 bases, 7 bases remained unmatched. Germline loops: CDR1 MDHEN, CDR2 SYDVKM. The CDR3 loop reads CASSPPGGWQFF. CDR3 DNA: TGTGCCAGCAGTCCACCAGGGGGATGGCAGTTCTTC. Drawing the rest from reference TRBV28 and TRBJ2-1, the complete variable domain is DVKVTQSSRYLVKRTGEKVFLECVQDMDHENMFWYRQDPGLGLRLIYFSYDVKMKEKGDIPEGYSVSREKKERFSLILESASTNQTSMYLCASSPPGGWQFFGPGTRLTVL.

There are many counts of this clonotype. The chain has TRBV28 and TRBJ2-1, with D unresolved. CDR1 and CDR2 from the germline V gene are MDHEN and SYDVKM. Between the trimmed V and J ends, which lost 6 bases and 0 bases, there was a span of 9 bases. The CDR3 totals 14 residues. The CDR3 region has the DNA TGTGCCAGCAGCCGTGAGAGCTCCTACAATGAGCAGTTCTTC. It encodes CASSRESSYNEQFF. Looking up the rest from reference TRBV28 and TRBJ2-1 gives the full variable domain: DVKVTQSSRYLVKRTGEKVFLECVQDMDHENMFWYRQDPGLGLRLIYFSYDVKMKEKGDIPEGYSVSREKKERFSLILESASTNQTSMYLCASSRESSYNEQFFGPGTRLTVL.

V gene TRBV5-1 combines with J gene TRBJ2-4; 7 nucleotides line up with TRBD1. Germline lookup yields CDR1 SGHRS and CDR2 YFSETQ. The V gene end was trimmed by 3 bases and the J gene end by 0 bases; junction bases not matched to a gene: 12. The length of the CDR3 is 18 residues. The CDR3 DNA sequence: TGCGCCAGCAGCTCAACCTCGGACAGGTTACTAGCCAAAAACATTCAGTACTTC. This codes for CASSSTSDRLLAKNIQYF.

This chain joins TRBV20-1 and TRBJ1-1; D may be TRBD1 (6 bases). The V and J ends lost 6 bases and 10 bases respectively, with 24 bases between them. This CDR3 region has 14 residues. CDR1 and CDR2 from the germline V gene are DFQATT and SNEGSKA (reference sequence). CDR3 sequence reads: CSARTERRNTGAFF. The CDR3 DNA reads TGCAGTGCGAGGACAGAAAGGCGGAACACGGGAGCTTTCTTT.

The rearrangement uses TRBV24-1 and TRBJ1-1; D possibly corresponds to TRBD1 (6 bases). The CDR3 has 13 residues. V was cut by 12 bases and J by 2 bases, with 15 bases left in between. Germline V lookup: CDR1 KGHDR, CDR2 SFDVKD. The CDR3, as DNA: TGTGCCGTCAGGGGCAGGGGAAACACTGAAGCTTTCTTT. Its translation: CAVRGRGNTEAFF.

The chain has TRBV19 and TRBJ1-1; 9 bases line up with TRBD1. Trimming at V came to 9 bases and at J to 2 bases, leaving 13 bases not matched to a gene. Germline V gives CDR1 LNHDA, CDR2 SQIVND (reference sequence). The CDR3 sequence is 16 residues long. The CDR3 spells CASRSSGTGLNTEAFF. CDR3 coding DNA: TGTGCCAGCAGATCGTCCGGGACAGGGCTAAACACTGAAGCTTTCTTT.

On this clonotype: The CDR3 does not close with the conserved phenylalanine or tryptophan, likely indicating a read error. The DNA is omitted, as the CDR3 cannot be located on it reliably, and the CDR3 follows TCRdb's listing. The rearrangement links TRBV20-1 to TRBJ1-5; the table's D call, TRBD1, was not checked against the DNA. Germline-derived CDR1 and CDR2 are DFQATT and SNEGSKA (reference sequence). Termini included, the CDR3 measures 15 amino acids. The chain's CDR3 is CSANRDAQRGQPQLS.

This clonotype was seen many times. This may be a read error, as it is one base from a much larger clone. The genes are TRBV5-1 and TRBJ1-6; 10 nucleotides agree with TRBD1. From germline, CDR1 is SGHRS and CDR2 YFSETQ. V gave up 4 bases and J gave up 10 bases; unmatched junction bases: 8. The CDR3 has 15 amino acids. CDR3 sequence reads: CASSQADRGQSPLHF. In DNA, the CDR3 is TGCGCCAGCAGCCAAGCCGACAGGGGGCAGTCACCCCTCCACTTT. The complete variable domain, with remaining parts taken from reference TRBV5-1 and TRBJ1-6, reads KAGVTQTPRYLIKTRGQQVTLSCSPISGHRSVSWYQQTPGQGLQFLFEYFSETQRNKGNFPGRFSGRQFSNSRSEMNVSTLELGDSALYLCASSQADRGQSPLHFGNGTRLTVT.

In regard to this clonotype: Mismatch with germline at one junction end may stem from a read error. This rearrangement joins TRBV20-1 to TRBJ2-7; D might be TRBD1 or TRBD2, each matching 5 bases. Germline V gene sequence: CDR1 DFQATT, CDR2 SNEGSKA (reference sequence). This CDR3 spans 16 amino acids. CDR3 region: CSARGVGGWSSYEQCF. CDR3 nucleotides: TGCAGTGCTAGGGGGGTTGGCGGGTGGAGCTCCTATGAGCAGTGCTTC.

This clonotype was picked up many times. The CDR3 loop reads CSARSIFAQDGDNEQFF. The DNA of the CDR3 is TGCAGTGCCCGCTCAATTTTTGCTCAAGACGGGGACAATGAGCAGTTCTTC. V usage is TRBV20-1 and J usage is TRBJ2-1; possible D gene TRBD2, 5 bases. V was cut by 6 bases and J by 5 bases, with 26 bases left in between. This CDR3 has 17 amino acids. From germline, CDR1 is DFQATT and CDR2 SNEGSKA (reference sequence).

The rearrangement uses TRBV10-1 and TRBJ2-1; 13 bases match TRBD2. The V and J ends lost 6 bases and 1 base, in that order; junction bases with no gene match: 6. This CDR3 is 17 amino acids long. Germline CDR1 is WNHNN and CDR2 is SYGVQD (reference sequence). The CDR3 here is CASRKTSGRWSYNEQFF. CDR3 DNA sequence: TGCGCCAGCAGGAAGACTAGCGGGAGGTGGTCCTACAATGAGCAGTTCTTC.

Written as DNA, the CDR3 is TGTGCCGCAAGGAAGGGGAGCACCGGGGAGCTGTTTTTT. Protein product: CAARKGSTGELFF. V is TRBV6-5 and J is TRBJ2-2; D could derive from TRBD1 or TRBD2 (5 bases each). Germline CDR1 and CDR2: MNHEY and SVGAGI. This CDR3 contains 13 residues. V was shortened by 11 bases and J by 4 bases, with 14 bases between the two germline ends.

The J gene is TRBJ1-1, the V gene TRBV29-1; the D is unclear. The CDR3 covers 11 residues. V lost 7 bases and J 10 bases, leaving 16 bases between the germline ends. In germline, CDR1 is SQVTM, CDR2 ANQGSEA. The CDR3 DNA reads TGCAGCGGGGAGGTAGCGGGCTTAGCTTTCTTT. It is translated as CSGEVAGLAFF.

This clonotype was counted only a few times. A much larger clone is a single base away; this may be a read error. A read error is likely, as this CDR3 ends without the conserved phenylalanine or tryptophan. CDR3 bases: TGTGCCAGCAGTAGGCGGCGGGTAGGGCGACGGTCCTACGAGCAGTACCTC. Translating gives CASSRRRVGRRSYEQYL. The chain employs TRBV12-3 or TRBV12-4 and TRBJ2-7, with a possible D match to TRBD2 (5 bases). CDR3 length: 17 residues. Trimming left V 5 bases short and J 1 base short, with 21 bases between.

This chain uses TRBV7-9 with TRBJ1-6; D not certain. Germline loops: CDR1 SEHNR, CDR2 FQNEAQ (reference sequence). Trimming pared 1 base from V and 10 bases from J, leaving 11 bases between. The CDR3 length is 14 residues. The CDR3 is CASSLGFMGSPLHF. CDR3 in DNA: TGTGCCAGCAGCTTAGGATTTATGGGGTCACCCCTCCACTTT.

As regards this clonotype: A read error may produce the germline difference seen at one junction end. The genes are TRBV15 and TRBJ2-5; 7 bases map to TRBD1. The germline V gene has CDR1 LNHNV and CDR2 YYDKDF (reference sequence). The CDR3 spans 17 residues. This chain's CDR3 is CAASSLTWTGFGETQYF. CDR3 in DNA: TGTGCCGCCAGCAGTTTAACCTGGACAGGTTTCGGGGAGACCCAGTACTTC.

V gene TRBV7-2 combines with J gene TRBJ2-1, with a weak D call TRBD2 (5 bases). The CDR3 sequence is 16 residues long. V was pared by 5 bases and J by 1 base, with 15 bases between. From germline, CDR1 is SGHTA and CDR2 FQGNSA. The CDR3 is CASSPGEGESYNEQFF. In nucleotides, the CDR3 is TGTGCCAGCAGCCCTGGTGAGGGAGAGTCCTACAATGAGCAGTTCTTC. Drawing the rest from reference TRBV7-2 and TRBJ2-1, the complete variable domain is GAGVSQSPSNKVTEKGKDVELRCDPISGHTALYWYRQSLGQGLEFLIYFQGNSAPDKSGLPSDRFSAERTGGSVSTLTIQRTQQEDSAVYLCASSPGEGESYNEQFFGPGTRLTVL.

This chain connects TRBV28 to TRBJ2-5; D might be TRBD2 (6 bases). The CDR3 extends over 14 amino acids. Germline-derived CDR1 and CDR2 are MDHEN and SYDVKM. The V end lost 6 bases, the J end lost 0 bases, and 11 bases lay between the germline ends. CDR3 in amino acids: CASRPAGYQETQYF. CDR3 coding DNA: TGTGCCAGCAGGCCAGCGGGTTACCAAGAGACCCAGTACTTC. Based on the CDR3 plus reference TRBV28 and TRBJ2-5, the full variable domain is DVKVTQSSRYLVKRTGEKVFLECVQDMDHENMFWYRQDPGLGLRLIYFSYDVKMKEKGDIPEGYSVSREKKERFSLILESASTNQTSMYLCASRPAGYQETQYFGPGTRLLVL.

This clonotype was detected a few times. The V and J genes are TRBV7-8 and TRBJ2-2; D is ambiguous. The V end was cut by 5 bases, the J end by 1 base, with 2 bases between. Germline V lookup: CDR1 SGHVS, CDR2 FQNEAQ. The CDR3 is 12 residues long. The CDR3 sequence is CASSENTGELFF. The CDR3, as DNA: TGTGCCAGCAGCGAGAACACCGGGGAGCTGTTTTTT.

A word on this clonotype: No conserved phenylalanine or tryptophan ends this CDR3, so it is likely a read error. The V and J genes are TRBV9 and TRBJ2-1; 11 bases align to TRBD2. CDR1 and CDR2 (germline): SGDLS, YYNGEE. The length of the CDR3 is 16 residues. The J segment lost 4 bases and the V segment lost 2 bases, leaving 5 bases of the junction unmatched. The CDR3 sequence: CASSVAVAGGYNEQFL. DNA of the CDR3: TGTGCCAGCAGCGTGGCTGTAGCGGGGGGGTACAATGAGCAGTTCCTC.

This clonotype was counted many times. This rearrangement joins TRBV7-9 to TRBJ1-4; TRBD1 agrees at 7 bases. Germline trimming cut 5 bases from V and 8 bases from J; bases unmatched to any gene: 14. The germline CDR1 and CDR2 sequences are SEHNR and FQNEAQ (reference sequence). The CDR3 has 16 residues. The CDR3 sequence is CASSPPVAGGLEKLFF. In nucleotides, the CDR3 is TGTGCCAGCAGCCCCCCGGTGGCAGGGGGATTGGAAAAACTGTTTTTT.

The gene calls are TRBV19 and TRBJ2-7, with a possible D match to TRBD2 (6 bases). The germline gives CDR1 LNHDA, CDR2 SQIVND (reference sequence). Trimming took 5 bases from V and 0 from J, leaving 11 bases between them. The CDR3 sequence is 14 residues long. The CDR3 DNA reads TGTGCCAGTAGTTTGGGACTCCTCTCCTACGAGCAGTACTTC. The encoded protein is CASSLGLLSYEQYF.

This clonotype has a single count. The chain has TRBV30 and TRBJ2-1; D may be TRBD2 (5 bases). V shed 2 bases and J shed 12 bases, with 11 bases lying between them. The CDR3 has 11 amino acids. CDR1 GTSNPN and CDR2 SVGIG come from the germline V gene (reference sequence). CDR3 residues: CAWSLEDGQFF. Here the CDR3 DNA reads TGTGCCTGGAGTTTGGAGGATGGGCAGTTCTTC. Drawing the rest from reference TRBV30 and TRBJ2-1, the complete variable domain is SQTIHQWPATLVQPVGSPLSLECTVEGTSNPNLYWYRQAAGRGLQLLFYSVGIGQISSEVPQNLSASRPQDRQFILSSKKLLLSDSGFYLCAWSLEDGQFFGPGTRLTVL.

The V call is TRBV19, the J call TRBJ1-2; possible D gene TRBD1, 5 bases. Deletions cut 5 bases from V and 4 bases from J, with 14 bases between. This CDR3 has 14 residues. The germline V gene has CDR1 LNHDA and CDR2 SQIVND (reference sequence). The CDR3 sequence is CASSPGGGSYGYTF. Written as DNA, the CDR3 is TGTGCCAGTAGTCCCGGGGGAGGGAGCTATGGCTACACCTTC. Full variable domain (remainder filled in from reference TRBV19 and TRBJ1-2): DGGITQSPKYLFRKEGQNVTLSCEQNLNHDAMYWYRQDPGQGLRLIYYSQIVNDFQKGDIAEGYSVSREKKESFPLTVTSAQKNPTAFYLCASSPGGGSYGYTFGSGTRLTVV.

The chain carries TRBV29-1 and TRBJ2-7; D unresolved. This CDR3 is 11 amino acids long. In germline, CDR1 is SQVTM, CDR2 ANQGSEA. Trimming left V 6 bases short and J 3 bases short, with 9 bases between. The CDR3: CSVGSYYEQYF. In DNA, the CDR3 is TGCAGCGTAGGCTCATACTACGAGCAGTACTTC.